A single sample gave rise to the 4 T cell receptor beta chains below, sequenced in a study of control samples from healthy donors and cancer patients. Clones were read by immunoSEQ multiplex PCR, and TCRdb kept only the in-frame ones, dropping some. Seen here are roughly 400,000 clones, around nine tenths observed once, and the top ten hold around 6.8%. What was sequenced was PBMCs. The source of these receptors is a man aged 40-49 years with head and neck cancer.

The chain carries TRBV7-2 and TRBJ1-3; D perhaps matches TRBD1 (6 bases). V was shortened by 5 bases and J by 5 bases, with 16 bases between the two germline ends. The CDR3 length is 15 residues. Germline CDR1 is SGHTA and CDR2 is FQGNSA. CDR3 protein: CASSLGHGTRNTIYF. The CDR3 region has the DNA TGTGCCAGCAGCCTAGGACACGGGACAAGAAACACCATATATTTT. The full variable domain, in which reference TRBV7-2 and TRBJ1-3 provide the parts outside the CDR3, is GAGVSQSPSNKVTEKGKDVELRCDPISGHTALYWYRQSLGQGLEFLIYFQGNSAPDKSGLPSDRFSAERTGGSVSTLTIQRTQQEDSAVYLCASSLGHGTRNTIYFGEGSWLTVV.

This chain connects TRBV4-2 to TRBJ2-1, with D uncertain. Between the trimmed V and J ends, which lost 0 bases and 2 bases, there was a span of 11 bases. CDR1 and CDR2 from the germline V gene are LGHNA and YNFKEQ. This CDR3 is 16 amino acids long. The CDR3: CASSQDPQGTYNEQFF. The CDR3 DNA sequence: TGTGCCAGCAGCCAAGACCCCCAAGGAACCTACAATGAGCAGTTCTTC.

This chain uses TRBV28 with TRBJ1-2, with a weak D call TRBD1 (5 bases). From germline, CDR1 is MDHEN and CDR2 SYDVKM. The CDR3 sequence is 14 residues long. V was trimmed by 5 bases and J by 4 bases, leaving 14 bases between them. CDR3 DNA sequence: TGTGCCAGCAGTGCAAGCGGGGGAGGCTATGGCTACACCTTC. Translating it yields CASSASGGGYGYTF.

The V and J genes are TRBV14 and TRBJ2-3; D is perhaps TRBD1 or TRBD2 (5 bases each). The CDR3 is made up of 15 amino acids. Per germline, CDR1 SGHDN and CDR2 FVKESK. V was trimmed by 0 bases and J by 6 bases, leaving 13 bases between them. The CDR3 reads CASSQDRVEGDTQYF. In DNA, the CDR3 is TGTGCCAGCAGCCAAGATAGAGTAGAGGGGGATACGCAGTATTTT.